The 29 T cell receptor beta chains reported below all come from one sample, sequenced in a study of cytomegalovirus exposure and HLA in healthy donors. Primers: 60 Vbeta forward and 13 Jbeta reverse. Sequenced by immunoSEQ multiplex PCR; TCRdb stores in-frame clones only, minus some. Of 160,000 or so clones listed, roughly two thirds are singletons. The sample was PBMCs. Receptor source: a woman aged 30 to 39 in good health and CMV-seronegative.

The chain carries TRBV19 and TRBJ1-1; D is undetermined. Trimming cost V 2 bases and J 4 bases, with 14 bases left between them. Per germline, CDR1 LNHDA and CDR2 SQIVND (reference sequence). The CDR3 spans 15 residues. The CDR3 here is CASSILSSFSTEAFF. CDR3 nucleotide sequence: TGTGCCAGTAGTATACTTTCCTCGTTTTCCACTGAAGCTTTCTTT.

This clone was seen a few times. The chain uses TRBV28 and TRBJ2-7; 8 nucleotides line up with TRBD1. CDR3 length: 16 amino acids. In germline, CDR1 is MDHEN, CDR2 SYDVKM. V lost 4 bases and J lost 2; bases outside the gene matches: 10. CDR3 residues: CASSSPGGRMPYEQYF. The CDR3, as DNA: TGTGCCAGCAGTTCGCCAGGGGGCCGAATGCCCTACGAGCAGTACTTC. Full variable domain (missing parts from reference TRBV28 and TRBJ2-7): DVKVTQSSRYLVKRTGEKVFLECVQDMDHENMFWYRQDPGLGLRLIYFSYDVKMKEKGDIPEGYSVSREKKERFSLILESASTNQTSMYLCASSSPGGRMPYEQYFGPGTRLTVT.

For this clone: A read error may produce the germline difference seen at one junction end. Distinct nucleotide sequences in the sample also encode this CDR3. V gene TRBV6-6 combines with J gene TRBJ1-2; 9 nucleotides agree with TRBD1. Germline assignment: CDR1 MNHNY and CDR2 SVGAGI (reference sequence). This CDR3 spans 14 amino acids. Here the CDR3 DNA reads TGTGCCAGCAGGCAGACAGGGGGGAACTATGGCTACACCTTT. Translated, it gives CASRQTGGNYGYTF.

The chain joins TRBV4-3 to TRBJ2-1; 12 bases match TRBD2. CDR1 is LGHNA, CDR2 YSLEER, per germline. The CDR3 loop spans 14 amino acids. The J segment lost 12 bases and the V segment lost 4 bases, leaving 7 bases of the junction unmatched. The DNA of the CDR3 is TGCGCCAGCAGCCTCCGGACTAGCGGGGTCGGGCAGTTCTTC. Its protein product is CASSLRTSGVGQFF.

This clone was counted only a few times. The CDR3 DNA sequence: TGTGCCAGCAGTTACGGGACTAGCTCAGACGAGACCCAGTACTTC. It translates to CASSYGTSSDETQYF. V and J are TRBV6-6 and TRBJ2-5; 9 bases map to TRBD2. The trim removed 2 bases at V and 5 bases at J, leaving 6 bases unmatched. CDR1 is MNHNY, CDR2 SVGAGI, per germline (reference sequence). CDR3 length: 15 amino acids.

The V call is TRBV28, the J call TRBJ1-1; 7 bases match TRBD1. V lost 10 bases and J lost 5; bases outside the gene matches: 13. The germline gives CDR1 MDHEN, CDR2 SYDVKM. The CDR3 consists of 14 residues. The CDR3, as DNA: TGTGCCATCAATAACCGGGACAGAGGAACTGAAGCTTTCTTT. It encodes CAINNRDRGTEAFF.

The chain links TRBV20-1 to TRBJ2-1, with D unresolved. V was cut by 0 bases and J by 13 bases, with 10 bases left in between. Germline V gene lookup returns CDR1 DFQATT and CDR2 SNEGSKA (reference sequence). The CDR3 spans 11 residues. The CDR3 sequence: CSARDRVHQFF. CDR3 DNA: TGCAGTGCTAGAGATCGCGTCCATCAGTTCTTC.

The rearrangement joins TRBV2 to TRBJ2-5, with 16 bases aligning to TRBD2. The CDR3 has 18 residues. Germline V gene data show CDR1 as SNHLY and CDR2 as FYNNEI. J was trimmed by 2 bases and V by 3 bases; bases with no gene match: 6. CDR3 protein: CASSEGGTSGRVQETQYF. The CDR3 nucleotides are TGTGCCAGCAGTGAGGGCGGGACTAGCGGGAGGGTACAAGAGACCCAGTACTTC.

The chain uses TRBV6-1 and TRBJ2-7, with 9 bases lining up with TRBD2. The ends lost 0 bases at V and 4 bases at J; junction bases unmatched: 10. The CDR3 runs 17 residues. Germline V gene lookup returns CDR1 MNHNS and CDR2 SASEGT. CDR3 in amino acids: CASSEAGALAGSYEQYF. CDR3 nucleotide sequence: TGTGCCAGCAGTGAAGCGGGTGCCCTAGCGGGAAGTTACGAGCAGTACTTC.

CDR3 DNA: TGTGCCAGCAGCGCACAGGGTTTTGAACAGCCCCAGCATTTT. Protein product: CASSAQGFEQPQHF. This chain connects TRBV11-2 to TRBJ1-5; tentatively, D is TRBD1 (6 bases). The V gene lost 5 bases and the J gene lost 7 bases, with 15 bases spanning the gap. In germline, CDR1 is SGHAT, CDR2 FQNNGV. The CDR3 is 14 residues long.

Only a few counts were recorded for this clone. Other nucleotide sequences in the sample specify the same CDR3. CDR3 loop: CASSQLAGDSNEQFF. DNA for the CDR3: TGCGCCAGCAGCCAACTAGCGGGAGACAGCAATGAGCAGTTCTTC. This rearrangement joins TRBV4-1 to TRBJ2-1, with 10 bases fitting TRBD2. Germline lookup yields CDR1 MGHRA and CDR2 YSYEKL. This CDR3 spans 15 amino acids. The V and J ends lost 2 bases and 6 bases, in that order; junction bases with no gene match: 4.

The rearrangement links TRBV18 to TRBJ2-2; a weak D match, TRBD2 (6 bases). Trimming stripped 6 bases from V and 1 base from J, with 12 bases between. Germline V gene data show CDR1 as KGHSH and CDR2 as LQKENI. The CDR3 covers 15 residues. CDR3 region: CASSQTRGNTGELFF. CDR3 in DNA: TGTGCCAGCTCGCAGACTAGAGGGAACACCGGGGAGCTGTTTTTT.

J is TRBJ1-1 and V is TRBV30; 7 nucleotides align to TRBD1. This CDR3 is 14 amino acids long. Per the germline V gene, CDR1 is GTSNPN and CDR2 is SVGIG (reference sequence). V lost 3 bases, J lost 4 bases, and 8 bases stayed unmatched. CDR3 sequence reads: CAWRRGQRSTEAFF. The CDR3 nucleotides are TGTGCCTGGAGAAGGGGGCAAAGGAGCACTGAAGCTTTCTTT.

The rearrangement joins TRBV7-9 to TRBJ2-1; 11 bases are a match to TRBD2. The CDR3 spans 16 residues. Germline CDR1 is SEHNR and CDR2 is FQNEAQ (reference sequence). V shed 6 bases, J shed 4 bases, and the junction held 8 bases outside the gene matches. The CDR3 region is CASRQPGLAGYNEQFF. The CDR3 nucleotides are TGTGCCAGCAGACAACCCGGACTAGCGGGTTACAATGAGCAGTTCTTC.

Worth noting for this clone: Mismatch with germline at one junction end may stem from a read error. This chain uses TRBV18 with TRBJ1-1; maybe TRBD1 (5 bases). Germline V CDR1 and CDR2: KGHSH, LQKENI. This CDR3 is 14 amino acids long. The DNA for the CDR3 is TGTGCCAGCTCCCCTGGGGCCCCGAACGCTGAAGCTTTCTTT. This encodes CASSPGAPNAEAFF.

The V and J genes are TRBV19 and TRBJ1-2; 10 bases agree with TRBD1. V lost 7 bases to trimming and J lost 7 bases; unmatched junction nucleotides: 6. CDR1 is LNHDA and CDR2 is SQIVND in the germline V gene (reference sequence). The CDR3 sequence is 13 residues long. The CDR3 coding sequence is TGTGCCAGTAACCGGGACAGGGGTGGTGGCTACACCTTC. It yields the protein CASNRDRGGGYTF.

CDR3 sequence reads: CASSLGRTGTDKETQYF. Written as DNA, the CDR3 is TGTGCCAGCAGCCTAGGCAGAACCGGGACAGACAAAGAGACCCAGTACTTC. The V call is TRBV27, the J call TRBJ2-5; the match to TRBD1 covers 7 bases. The CDR3 sequence is 17 residues long. The germline V gene encodes CDR1 MNHEY and CDR2 SMNVEV (reference sequence). After removal of 6 bases from V and 3 bases from J, the junction contained 16 bases not matched to a gene.

This sequence joins TRBV6-5 and TRBJ2-7, with unresolved D. V was cut by 7 bases and J by 0 bases, with 10 bases left in between. Germline values: CDR1 MNHEY, CDR2 SVGAGI. The CDR3 sequence is 13 residues long. Written as DNA, the CDR3 is TGTGCCAGCACCCCTGGCGGCTCCTACGAGCAGTACTTC. It codes for CASTPGGSYEQYF.

The rearrangement uses TRBV2 and TRBJ1-1; 10 bases match TRBD1. The trim removed 6 bases at V and 2 bases at J, leaving 3 bases unmatched. Germline CDR1 is SNHLY and CDR2 is FYNNEI. The CDR3 runs 14 residues. CDR3 nucleotides: TGTGCCAGCAGAGACAGGGGGCATAACACTGAAGCTTTCTTT. Translating gives CASRDRGHNTEAFF.

The chain combines TRBV7-2 with TRBJ2-7; maybe TRBD1 (6 bases). The CDR3 runs 14 residues. V was shortened by 5 bases and J by 4 bases, with 15 bases between the two germline ends. Germline CDR1 reads SGHTA; CDR2 reads FQGNSA. The CDR3 sequence: CASSQTSGAYEQYF. CDR3 nucleotide sequence: TGTGCCAGCAGCCAAACCTCAGGGGCGTACGAGCAGTACTTC.

V usage is TRBV14 and J usage is TRBJ2-3; perhaps TRBD1 as D (5 bases). Germline V gene data show CDR1 as SGHDN and CDR2 as FVKESK. The CDR3 loop spans 18 amino acids. V gave up 5 bases and J gave up 0 bases, with 21 bases separating them. The CDR3 region is CASSFVEYRYPSTDTQYF. The DNA for the CDR3 is TGTGCCAGCAGCTTTGTCGAGTACAGGTACCCTAGCACAGATACGCAGTATTTT. The full variable domain, in which reference TRBV14 and TRBJ2-3 provide the parts outside the CDR3, is EAGVTQFPSHSVIEKGQTVTLRCDPISGHDNLYWYRRVMGKEIKFLLHFVKESKQDESGMPNNRFLAERTGGTYSTLKVQPAELEDSGVYFCASSFVEYRYPSTDTQYFGPGTRLTVL.

This chain uses TRBV10-3 with TRBJ2-7; the match to TRBD2 covers 9 bases. The length of the CDR3 is 16 residues. The V segment lost 0 bases and the J segment 2 bases; nucleotides outside the gene matches: 5. Germline CDR1 reads ENHRY; CDR2 reads SYGVKD. The CDR3 DNA follows: TGTGCCATCAGTGAGTCTACTAGCGGGCTTCCCTACGAGCAGTACTTC. Protein sequence: CAISESTSGLPYEQYF.

The J gene is TRBJ2-1, the V gene TRBV7-3; 8 bases map to TRBD1. V gave up 2 bases and J gave up 3 bases; unmatched junction bases: 6. Germline V gives CDR1 SGHTA, CDR2 FQGTGA. The CDR3 is 16 residues long. The CDR3 reads CASSLQGDRGYNEQFF. CDR3 bases: TGTGCCAGCAGCTTACAGGGAGACAGGGGCTACAATGAGCAGTTCTTC.

The chain joins TRBV6-1 to TRBJ1-1; D not resolved. Between the trimmed V and J ends, which lost 8 bases and 3 bases, there was a span of 10 bases. There are 12 residues in the CDR3. CDR1 is MNHNS and CDR2 is SASEGT in the germline V gene. Here the CDR3 DNA reads TGTGCCAGCGCGGGCGAATACACTGAAGCTTTCTTT. Amino acid sequence: CASAGEYTEAFF.

The V gene is TRBV10-2, the J gene TRBJ2-1, with 8 bases identical to TRBD1. Germline loops: CDR1 WSHSY, CDR2 SAAADI. The CDR3 covers 13 residues. V gave up 6 bases and J gave up 7 bases; unmatched junction bases: 5. The CDR3 bases are TGCGCCAGCAGGAACAGGGGGACGAATGAGCAGTTCTTC. Its translation: CASRNRGTNEQFF.

This clone was seen more than once but under ten times. This chain connects TRBV30 to TRBJ1-4; D might be TRBD1 (6 bases). CDR1 is GTSNPN and CDR2 is SVGIG in the germline V gene (reference sequence). CDR3 length equals 14 residues. Trimming stripped 1 base from V and 5 bases from J, with 11 bases between. CDR3 sequence (DNA): TGTGCCTGGAGTGAAGGGACACGGAATGAAAAACTGTTTTTT. This translates into CAWSEGTRNEKLFF.

Note on this clone: The sample has other DNA sequences that encode this CDR3 too. The CDR3 region is CASSPSGGGETQYF. DNA of the CDR3: TGTGCCAGCAGTCCTAGCGGGGGAGGTGAGACCCAGTACTTC. The V call is TRBV7-3, the J call TRBJ2-5, with 10 bases matching TRBD2. This CDR3 is 14 amino acids long. Germline V gives CDR1 SGHTA, CDR2 FQGTGA. Trimming removed 6 bases from V and 5 bases from J; junction bases left unmatched: 6.

The chain joins TRBV7-2 to TRBJ1-4, with D perhaps matching TRBD1 (5 bases). The CDR3 extends over 15 amino acids. Trimming stripped 3 bases from V and 3 bases from J, with 11 bases between. The germline gives CDR1 SGHTA, CDR2 FQGNSA. The CDR3 sequence: CASSLVAGPNEKLFF. The CDR3 DNA sequence: TGTGCCAGCAGCTTGGTAGCGGGACCTAATGAAAAACTGTTTTTT.

This chain joins TRBV2 and TRBJ1-1; TRBD1 might be the D (5 bases). Trimming removed 2 bases from V and 1 base from J, with 14 bases in between. Germline assignment: CDR1 SNHLY and CDR2 FYNNEI. The CDR3 sequence is 16 residues long. The chain's CDR3 is CASSEQAWGGNTEAFF. In DNA, the CDR3 is TGTGCCAGCAGTGAACAAGCGTGGGGGGGGAACACTGAAGCTTTCTTT.